The text below deals with one T cell receptor beta chain. At least ten counts were recorded for this clonotype. Its antigen target is currently unknown. Base quality data are lacking; no much larger clone is found one base away. The data stem from a study of neurological immune-mediated disorders (dated by TCRdb to the late 2010s). Concerning the study at large: Among the approximately 35 multiple sclerosis patients, about 31 had relapsing-remitting MS and 3 had secondary progressive MS. Using UMI-based sequencing, the study compared peripheral blood TCR-beta repertoires from patients with HTLV-I-associated myelopathy (HAM/TSP), patients with multiple sclerosis, and healthy controls. The roughly 99 TCR-beta libraries covered PBMC samples along with longitudinal samples, technical triplicates, and paired sorted CD4+ and CD8+ T-cell subsets. The cohort included some 68 subjects: roughly 15 with HAM/TSP, around 34 with multiple sclerosis, and around 20 healthy controls. The study at large found these results: In a phylogenetic analysis, the repertoires of 18 out of 34 MS patients fell into a single cluster of related CDR3 sequences, pointing to a possible signature at the repertoire level. The MS cluster showed no association with clinical or MRI features, and the authors stated that larger cohorts are needed. No identical CDR3 amino acid sequences were found to be shared among expanded clones across subjects, suggesting that TCR-beta repertoires were private in all groups. The highest TCR clonal expansion was observed in HAM/TSP patients, whereas the lowest was observed in MS patients, even when compared with healthy controls.

Libraries from unsorted PBMCs were made from 2 million PBMCs kept in RNAlater at -80 degrees C until RNA extraction. The multiple sclerosis patients were enrolled in a US clinical protocol that used magnetic resonance imaging to evaluate disease progression. Peripheral blood underwent Ficoll-Hypaque density gradient centrifugation to isolate PBMCs, which were then cryopreserved in liquid nitrogen. To synthesize cDNA, template-switch 5'RACE was performed with a primer carrying a 10-nucleotide random unique molecular identifier so that each TCR transcript was tagged. Every sequencing run yielded over 200 million TCR-beta sequences covering 15-18 subjects. The RNeasy kit was used to extract total RNA. TCR-beta VDJ regions were amplified with primers for the TCR constant region and the 5'RACE anchor, using the KAPA Real-time Library Amplification kit. Sample indexes and Illumina adaptors were added in a first PCR, and a second PCR then increased library yield. After purification with Ampure beads, the TCR product of roughly 650 bp was size-selected on a 2% E-gel SizeSelection system. Before pooling, libraries had their quality checked on a Bioanalyzer, their concentration measured with Qubit, and their quantity determined with the Kapa Library Quantification kit. An Illumina HiSeq 2500 sequenced the libraries paired-end 2 x 150 bp. To increase sequence diversity, roughly 24-32% phiX was spiked into each library pool. The study's own analysis went as follows. Quality-filtered reads were processed with the UMI-based MiGEC pipeline, and over 85% of raw TCR sequences were removed by the MiGEC pipeline during error correction. IMGT germline references were used for aligning VDJ genes, and each clonotype was defined as a unique CDR3 amino acid sequence together with its V-J genes. Clonal expansion, Shannon diversity, and CDR3 relatedness (CalcPairwiseDistances, ClusterSamples) were evaluated with VDJtools, and phylogenetic trees were built with CLCbio workbench. Clones with at least 8 unique UMIs were defined as expanded, with this threshold being based on coefficient-of-variation modelling across technical triplicates. The raw public data were reprocessed by TCRdb itself: fastp quality trimming at Q25, MiXCR clonotype calling, in-frame beta chains only. Under each unique CDR3 protein, matching rows form one entry showing the most common genes and DNA. The V and J calls reflect TCRdb's pipeline rather than the authors' work. For this sample there are just over 95,000 distinct CDR3 sequences; 3.5% appear just once. Together, the top ten hold roughly 6.4% of the sample.

The germline V gene yields ENHRY for CDR1 and SYGVKD for CDR2. A distance of 6 bases separates the germline ends of V and J, which lose 0 bases and 7 bases respectively. Counted from cysteine to phenylalanine, this CDR3 has 12 amino acids. The retained sequence is limited to the CDR3, 36 bases, with the frame set at the first base. This chain is built from TRBV10-3 and TRBJ2-5, with no reliable assignment of the D segment. This receptor was taken from a woman younger than 35 with multiple sclerosis. The sample was PBMCs. The DNA sequence reads TGTGCCATCAGTGAGTCCTTAGGGACCCAGTACTTC. The translation is CAISESLGTQYF.